The clone carrying this T cell receptor beta chain was seen a handful of times. The V gene lost 3 bases and the J gene lost 1 base, with 11 bases spanning the gap. Germline CDR1 reads SGDLS; CDR2 reads YYNGEE. This CDR3 is built from 15 residues. Sample treatment: oral pan-JAK inhibitor, 5-10 mg twice daily. These data originate in a study of CD8+ T cells in alopecia areata. Extraction and reverse transcription of RNA yielded cDNA as the sequencing template. Clones were read by immunoSEQ multiplex PCR, and TCRdb kept only the in-frame ones, dropping some. The table lists some 95,000 clones, 44% of them singletons.

The sample in question was CD8+ T cells sorted from blood, obtained at week 24, from a patient treated with tofacitinib. This TCR was sampled from a human donor with alopecia areata. This chain connects TRBV9 to TRBJ2-4; D may be TRBD1 or TRBD2 (6 bases each). The CDR3 reads CASSGQGGAKNIQYF. CDR3 DNA sequence: TGTGCCAGCAGCGGCCAAGGGGGGGCCAAAAACATTCAGTACTTC.